This T cell receptor (beta chain) emerged from a study of beta chain features in type 1 diabetes. Expressed TCRB transcripts were sequenced after all isolated RNA was converted to cDNA. The method was immunoSEQ multiplex PCR; TCRdb's version includes in-frame clones alone and lacks a portion of them. In the table there are 450,000 to 550,000 clones, about 32% of which are singletons. Whole-study results and caveats: A moderate, significant TCRB CDR3 shortening appeared in type 1 diabetes across four CD4+ subsets.

The authors took one heparinised blood draw, averaging approximately 120 mL, from each donor. Sorting that relied on CD45RO/CCR7/CD25/CD127/CD95/CD27 yielded CD4+ naive, central memory, regulatory and stem cell-like memory cells. Purities over 98% were achieved in all sorted populations. As to this clone: Its target is unknown.

Specimen: naive CD4+ T cells from blood. The clonotype comes from a young man in good health.

As DNA, the CDR3 is TGCGCCAGCAGCCGCCTACTCTTTGTGACTAGCGGGAGATCGGAGACCCAGTACTTC. Protein sequence: CASSRLLFVTSGRSETQYF. The chain recombines TRBV4-1 with TRBJ2-5; 12 nucleotides match TRBD2. The germline V gene has CDR1 MGHRA and CDR2 YSYEKL. V dropped 4 bases and J dropped 5; count of bases not matched to a gene: 17. The length of the CDR3 is 19 residues.